This T cell receptor (beta chain) derives from a study of T cell clonotyping in hematopoietic cell transplantation. V lost 4 bases and J lost 5, with 11 bases in between. The V gene's germline CDR1 is MNHNS and CDR2 SASEGT. This CDR3 spans 13 amino acids. The table came from immunoSEQ multiplex PCR; TCRdb's copy has only in-frame clones and leaves some out. This table holds thousands of clones, roughly 94% found once. The material was PBMCs, obtained 30 days after allogeneic stem cell transplant. The chain uses TRBV6-1 and TRBJ1-2, with D uncertain. The receptor was derived from a male patient in his fifties who had an allogeneic stem cell transplant from a related donor, so the T cells may come from the graft donor. Some clones in this sample may be carry-over from other donors' samples. DNA of the CDR3: TGTGCCAGCAGTGGGGCCCCGGTGTATGGCTACACCTTC. It specifies CASSGAPVYGYTF.